This T cell receptor (beta chain) was recovered during a study of Ad26.COV2.S vaccination and SARS-CoV-2 variants. Whole-study findings and limits: Spike-specific CD8+ and CD4+ T cell responses reportedly showed substantial breadth after vaccination. Analytic work on TCR breadth and depth might have understated the full extent of total T cell responses.

Here immunoSEQ multiplex PCR was the method, and the copy in TCRdb shows in-frame clones only, minus some. The table has about 400,000 clones, 83% seen once; the top ten hold approximately 7%. This CDR3 has 13 amino acids. Treatment reported: roughly 18 received Ad26.COV2.S at low or high dose, single or two shots; about 5 received placebo; per-sample allocation not given. After the first vaccine or placebo injection, samples were drawn on day 63. In the case of this clone: Its target is unknown. An end of the junction does not agree with germline; a read error may underlie this.

This receptor was identified in a person aged 18-65 years who received the Ad26.COV2.S COVID-19 vaccine or a placebo. The sequencing here drew on peripheral blood, taken in a trial of Ad26.COV2.S vaccine versus placebo. V gene TRBV12-3 or TRBV12-4 combines with J gene TRBJ2-7, with TRBD1 matching 10 bases. The CDR3: CASSPARDRGCDF. The CDR3 region has the DNA TGTGCCAGCAGTCCTGCCCGGGACAGGGGATGCGATTTC.